These T cell receptor beta chains were read from a single sample in a study of a mutant IDH1 vaccine in newly diagnosed glioma. Only in-frame clones appear in the TCRdb table, and some are missing; sequencing was by immunoSEQ multiplex PCR. The table has about 68,000 clones, more than 65% seen once. Sequenced here: PBMCs, sampled from a glioma patient treated with radiotherapy, temozolomide or both. The receptors derive from a man aged 50 to 60 with glioma. CDR3s include the opening cysteine and the closing phenylalanine or tryptophan. Each record gives: clone size, J gene, V gene, D gene, CDR3 DNA, CDR3 protein. D genes are given only for firm matches. Not all rows give a size; the values are once, few, many and, for expanded clones, a class.

.,TRBJ2-3,TRBV6-5,.,TGTGCCAGCAGCCGACGGACAGGCACAGATACGCAGTATTTT,CASSRRTGTDTQYF
.,TRBJ2-1,TRBV5-1,.,TGCGCCAGCAGCTCGGCAGCGAGAGGCTCCTACAATGAGCAGTTCTTC,CASSSAARGSYNEQFF
few,TRBJ2-1,TRBV20-1,.,TGCGGAACCGGGAAAAACAATGAGCAGTTCTTC,CGTGKNNEQFF
.,TRBJ1-1,TRBV30,TRBD1,TGTGCCTGGAGTGGCGACAGGGAGGACACTGAAGCTTTCTTT,CAWSGDREDTEAFF
few,TRBJ2-7,TRBV7-8,.,TGTGCCAGCAGCTTAGCCCCTCGGACAGTCGAGGACGAGCAGTACTTC,CASSLAPRTVEDEQYF
.,TRBJ2-1,TRBV28,.,TGTGCCAGCAGTACTATTTATTATGAGGAGGCCCATTATAAACAAATGGATGAGCAGTTCTTC,CASSTIYYEEAHYKQMDEQFF
.,TRBJ1-1,TRBV5-6,.,TGTGCCAGCAGCCCGTTACAGGGTGGGTACACTGAAGCTTTCTTT,CASSPLQGGYTEAFF
.,TRBJ2-3,TRBV4-3,TRBD2,TGCGCCAGCAGCCAAGCTTGGGGGGGAGCAGCAGATACGCAGTATTTT,CASSQAWGGAADTQYF
.,TRBJ1-5,TRBV18,.,TGTGCCAGCTCCCGCGACGGGGATCAGCCCCAGCATTTT,CASSRDGDQPQHF
.,TRBJ1-2,TRBV29-1,TRBD1,TGCAGCGTTGACAGGGGGTATGGCTACACCTTC,CSVDRGYGYTF
.,TRBJ1-6,TRBV10-3,.,TGTGCCATCAGTGAGTCGGGGGCACCCCTCCACTTT,CAISESGAPLHF
.,TRBJ2-5,TRBV6-5,.,TGTGCCAGCAGTTACTCGAGAGAGACCCAGTACTTC,CASSYSRETQYF
.,TRBJ1-2,TRBV30,.,TGTGCCTGGAGTGGGGACCTACGAGCGATCTATGGCTACACCTTC,CAWSGDLRAIYGYTF
.,TRBJ1-4,TRBV9,.,TGTGCCAGCAGCGTAGGTGGGGCTTCAACTAATGAAAAACTGTTTTTT,CASSVGGASTNEKLFF
.,TRBJ2-7,TRBV6-6,.,TGTGCCAGCAGTCCGACGGGGGCGCAGAACGAGCAGTACTTC,CASSPTGAQNEQYF
.,TRBJ2-5,TRBV30,TRBD1,TGTGCCTGGTCCGGGACAGGGCGAGAGACCCAGTACTTC,CAWSGTGRETQYF
few,TRBJ1-1,TRBV5-6,TRBD1,TGTGCCAGCAGCTTGACGACAGGGTTTCGCACTGAAGCTTTCTTT,CASSLTTGFRTEAFF
.,TRBJ1-1,TRBV6-1,.,TGTGCCAGCAGTGAGGAGGTGAACACTGAAGCTTTCTTT,CASSEEVNTEAFF
.,TRBJ1-1,TRBV28,TRBD1,TGTGCCAGCAGTTTCCCACACTCAAGGGGGCTGACTGAAGCTTTCTTT,CASSFPHSRGLTEAFF
.,TRBJ1-5,TRBV4-3,.,TGCGCCAGCAGCCCCTATAGGGAGGATCAGCCCCAGCATTTT,CASSPYREDQPQHF
.,TRBJ2-7,TRBV5-1,.,TGCGCCAGCAGCTCTAGGACAGCTTTAACCTACGAGCAGTACTTC,CASSSRTALTYEQYF
.,TRBJ1-1,TRBV5-4,TRBD1,TGTGCCAGCAGCTTTGATTTCTTAGGGGGCGCGACTGAAGCTTTCTTT,CASSFDFLGGATEAFF
once,TRBJ1-4,TRBV5-1,.,TGCGCCAGCAGCCATCGTAGTCCAACTAATGAAAAACTGTTTTTT,CASSHRSPTNEKLFF
.,TRBJ1-6,TRBV27,.,TGTGCCAGCAGTTTATCAGGGGCTGATTCACCCCTCCACTTT,CASSLSGADSPLHF
.,TRBJ1-1,TRBV30,.,TGTGCCTGGAGGCACACCCCTGAAGCTTTCTTT,CAWRHTPEAFF
.,TRBJ2-3,TRBV7-9,.,TGTGCCAGCAGCTTGAAAGCGGCCGATACGCAGTATTTT,CASSLKAADTQYF
.,TRBJ2-1,TRBV5-1,TRBD2,TGCGCCAGCAGCTTGGTCGGGGGGGGAGATGAGCAGTTCTTC,CASSLVGGGDEQFF
.,TRBJ2-7,TRBV6-1,TRBD2,TGTGCCAGCAGTGTCTCTAGCGGGGCATCCTACGAGCAGTACTTC,CASSVSSGASYEQYF
.,TRBJ2-7,TRBV6-5,.,TGTGCCAGCAGTTACGGCCCTCCCGCCTACGAGCAGTACTTC,CASSYGPPAYEQYF
.,TRBJ2-3,TRBV5-1,.,TGCGCCAGCAACGAGGGGCCGGCAGATACGCAGTATTTT,CASNEGPADTQYF
.,TRBJ2-5,TRBV2,TRBD2,TGTGCCAGCAGACGACTAGCGGGTAGAGAGACCCAGTACTTC,CASRRLAGRETQYF
.,TRBJ1-2,TRBV18,.,TGTGCCAGCCCGGACAGTAACTATGGCTACACCTTC,CASPDSNYGYTF
few,TRBJ1-2,TRBV19,TRBD1,TGTGCCAGTAGTGACTCGGGACAGATGGGCTATGGCTACACCTTC,CASSDSGQMGYGYTF
.,TRBJ2-4,TRBV29-1,.,TGCAGCGTTGAGGGGGCGCGGGGGCTGGACATTCAGTACTTC,CSVEGARGLDIQYF
.,TRBJ2-1,TRBV7-3,.,TGTGCCAGCAGCATCACCGGGACCGAAGCCTACAATGAGCAGTTCTTC,CASSITGTEAYNEQFF
.,TRBJ1-2,TRBV19,.,TGTGCCAGTAGCCCCTCAGGGGCTGGAGGCTATGGCTACACCTTC,CASSPSGAGGYGYTF
.,TRBJ2-3,TRBV9,TRBD2,TGTGCCAGCAGCGTAGCGCAAGCGGGGGGGCCAGGGGATACGCAGTATTTT,CASSVAQAGGPGDTQYF
once,TRBJ2-1,TRBV5-6,TRBD1,TGTGCCAGCAGCTTACAAACAGGGGGTACCTACAATGAGCAGTTCTTC,CASSLQTGGTYNEQFF
few,TRBJ2-1,TRBV7-9,.,TGTGCCAGCAGCGTGACTAGCAATGAGCAGTTCTTC,CASSVTSNEQFF
.,TRBJ1-1,TRBV6-5,TRBD1,TGTGCCACCTCAAAACAGGGGGCAGAGGGGGCTGAAGCTTTCTTT,CATSKQGAEGAEAFF
few,TRBJ1-1,TRBV7-9,TRBD1,TGTGCCAGCAGCTTCGGACAGGGAGTTATGAACACTGAAGCTTTCTTT,CASSFGQGVMNTEAFF
.,TRBJ2-1,TRBV7-7,.,TGTGCTAGCAGCTTAAGTCCCGGGACCTACAATGAGCAGTTCTTC,CASSLSPGTYNEQFF
.,TRBJ1-4,TRBV5-1,.,TGCGCCAGCAGCTTGCGGCGAGGGGAGGGAACTAATGAAAAACTGTTTTTT,CASSLRRGEGTNEKLFF
.,TRBJ2-7,TRBV7-3,TRBD2,TGTGCCAGCAGCTCTACGGGGGGGCTTAACGAGCAGTACTTC,CASSSTGGLNEQYF
.,TRBJ2-7,TRBV11-1,.,TGTGCCAGCAGCTCCTACAGAGGCGAGCAGTACTTC,CASSSYRGEQYF
.,TRBJ2-5,TRBV5-4,TRBD2,TGTGCCAGCAGCTTAAGGCTAGCGGGAGAAGAGACCCAGTACTTC,CASSLRLAGEETQYF
.,TRBJ2-1,TRBV7-9,.,TGTGCCAGCAGCCCTCCACCAGGGGAGGCCTACAATGAGCAGTTCTTC,CASSPPPGEAYNEQFF
.,TRBJ1-4,TRBV6-6,.,TGTGCCAGCAGTTACTCGAGGGGGAATGAAAAACTGTTTTTT,CASSYSRGNEKLFF
.,TRBJ2-1,TRBV7-9,TRBD1,TGTGCCAGCAGCTGGAGACAGGGCAGGGAGCAGTTCTTC,CASSWRQGREQFF
.,TRBJ1-5,TRBV4-1,.,TGCGCCAGCAGCCCCTCTCAGAGTTATAGCAATCAGCCCCAGCATTTT,CASSPSQSYSNQPQHF
.,TRBJ1-1,TRBV6-1,.,TGTGCCAGCAGTGAAGCGCTTTTAGGAGAGGCTGAAGCTTTCTTT,CASSEALLGEAEAFF
.,TRBJ2-1,TRBV29-1,TRBD1,TGCAGCGTTGAAGATCAGAGACAGGGGGCCTTGAACAATGAGCAGTTCTTC,CSVEDQRQGALNNEQFF